These T cell receptor beta chains were read from a single sample in a study of regulatory T cells in long-lasting Graves disease. TCRdb reprocessed the multiplex PCR reads via MiXCR and lists one record per CDR3 protein. The sample lists fewer than 500,000 distinct CDR3 sequences; about a sixth were seen once. The sample also formed part of further work on T cells in Graves' hyperthyroidism and ophthalmopathy.

Material: peripheral blood mononuclear cells (PBMCs), obtained at new diagnosis, from a patient treated with antithyroid drugs. Receptors were obtained from a middle-aged man with Graves disease. The CDR3 runs from the conserved cysteine through the conserved F or W. The order of the fields is V gene, CDR3 length, J gene, clone size, D gene, CDR3 DNA, CDR3 protein. The D gene is left open where the match is weak. Size tells how often a clone was seen (once, few, many) or the class of an expanded clone, and some rows leave it out.

TRBV6-1	15	TRBJ2-1	many	TRBD2	TGTGCCAGCAGTGAAGCGGGAGGGCCGTTTAATGAGCAGTTCTTC	CASSEAGGPFNEQFF
TRBV20-1	14	TRBJ2-7	few	TRBD2	TGCAGTGCTAGTTTTGCTAGCGGGAGAAACGAGCAGTACTTC	CSASFASGRNEQYF
TRBV12-3/TRBV12-4	18	TRBJ2-1	many	TRBD1	TGTGCCAGCAGCCGTCGGACAGGGGGCCACCTAGCCCACAATGAGCAGTTCTTC	CASSRRTGGHLAHNEQFF
TRBV12-3/TRBV12-4	16	TRBJ2-4	many	NA	TGTGCCAGCAGTCTCCATCGGGAGGGGGCGCTGGCCATTCAGTACTTC	CASSLHREGALAIQYF
TRBV7-2	15	TRBJ2-7	many	TRBD2	TGTGCCAGCAGCCGGTGGACTAGCGGGAGTAGCGAGCAGTACTTC	CASSRWTSGSSEQYF
TRBV2	15	TRBJ2-1	many	TRBD2	TGTGCCAGCAGCGGAGGATTAGCGGGAGTAAATGAGCAGTTCTTC	CASSGGLAGVNEQFF
TRBV28	13	TRBJ2-5	few	NA	TGTGCCAGCAGTTTAGTCGTGGGGGAGACCCAGTACTTC	CASSLVVGETQYF
TRBV12-3/TRBV12-4	14	TRBJ1-2	NA	NA	TGTGCCAGCAGTTCAACTACAGGGTACGGTGGCTACACCTTC	CASSSTTGYGGYTF
TRBV28	14	TRBJ2-1	many	TRBD2	TGTGCCAGCAGTTTTGGCGGGAGCAGGAATGAGCAGTTCTTC	CASSFGGSRNEQFF
TRBV2	14	TRBJ1-1	many	TRBD1	TGTGCCAGCAGTGGGACAGGGGTGATCACTGAAGCTTTCTTT	CASSGTGVITEAFF
TRBV5-1	14	TRBJ2-5	many	TRBD1	TGCGCCAGCAGCCCCGGGACAGCTCAAGAGACCCAGTACTTC	CASSPGTAQETQYF
TRBV5-1	15	TRBJ2-1	many	NA	TGCGCCAGCAGCTTGGAGGCGAGGGTGGACAATGAGCAGTTCTTC	CASSLEARVDNEQFF
TRBV6-5	16	TRBJ2-7	many	TRBD2	TGTGCCAGCAGTTACTCGGGACTAGCGTCCCGCGGGGAGCAGTACTTC	CASSYSGLASRGEQYF
TRBV28	12	TRBJ2-1	many	NA	TGTGCCAGCAGTGTAACCAACAATGAGCAGTTCTTC	CASSVTNNEQFF
TRBV28	13	TRBJ2-1	many	NA	TGTGCCAGCACTTTTAGCTCCTACAATGAGCAGTTCTTC	CASTFSSYNEQFF
TRBV18	15	TRBJ2-1	few	TRBD2	TGTGCCAGCTTCAGAACCCGGGAGGTGGGCAATGAGCAGTTCTTC	CASFRTREVGNEQFF
TRBV19	15	TRBJ1-5	few	NA	TGTGCCAGTACCATAGGGGGGAGGACATCAAGGCCCCAGCATTTT	CASTIGGRTSRPQHF
TRBV5-1	19	TRBJ2-1	NA	TRBD2	TGCGCCAGCAGCTGGGGACTAGCGGGAGGACCCGATATGGACAATGAGCAGTTCTTC	CASSWGLAGGPDMDNEQFF
TRBV27	15	TRBJ1-2	many	NA	TGTGCCAGCAGTTTAACCTCCCCGCCGCGCAATGGCTACACCTTC	CASSLTSPPRNGYTF
TRBV12-3/TRBV12-4	15	TRBJ2-1	many	NA	TGTGCCAGCAGTTTTCTAGCCCCCTCCTACAATGAGCAGTTCTTC	CASSFLAPSYNEQFF
TRBV18	14	TRBJ2-1	many	NA	TGTGCCAGCTCATTATCCCGGGACATCAATGAGCAGTTCTTC	CASSLSRDINEQFF
TRBV10-3	13	TRBJ2-1	NA	NA	TGTGCCATCAGTGAGTCTTGGGTGGAAAGAGAGTTCTTC	CAISESWVEREFF
TRBV3-1	14	TRBJ2-7	few	TRBD1	TGTGCCAGCAGCCACGGGACAGGCCCCTACGAGCAGTACTTC	CASSHGTGPYEQYF
TRBV10-1	18	TRBJ1-5	many	NA	TGCGCCAGCAGTGGCACGATTAACTCAGATGTAAGCAATCAGCCCCAGCATTTT	CASSGTINSDVSNQPQHF
TRBV7-7	15	TRBJ2-2	NA	TRBD2	TGTGCTAGCAACGCACTAGCGGGAAACACCGGGGAGCTGTTTTTT	CASNALAGNTGELFF
TRBV6-9	13	TRBJ2-1	NA	NA	TGTGCCAGCAGTTACTTGCTAGCTAATGAGCAGTTCTTC	CASSYLLANEQFF
TRBV4-2	15	TRBJ2-3	few	TRBD1	TGTGCCAGCAGCCAACCGGGACAGGGCGCAGATACGCAGTATTTT	CASSQPGQGADTQYF
TRBV19	14	TRBJ2-1	NA	NA	TGTGCCAGTAGTATGAGGGACAACACCAATGAGCAGTTCTTC	CASSMRDNTNEQFF
TRBV27	15	TRBJ1-2	few	NA	TGTGCCAGCAGTCCCCAGAAAATCGGCATATATGGCTACACCTTC	CASSPQKIGIYGYTF
TRBV6-1	14	TRBJ1-4	few	NA	TGTGCCAGCGGCAAAGCTGCAACTAATGAAAAACTGTTTTTT	CASGKAATNEKLFF
TRBV5-1	14	TRBJ2-7	many	NA	TGCGCCAGCAGCTTATGGCAGGGAGTCGACGAGCAGTACTTC	CASSLWQGVDEQYF
TRBV5-1	13	TRBJ1-6	many	NA	TGCGCCAGCAGCTTGGGGGTCGATTCACCCCTCCACTTT	CASSLGVDSPLHF
TRBV7-3	13	TRBJ1-1	few	NA	TGTGCCAGCAGCTTAAACAGAAAGTCTGAAGCTTTCTTT	CASSLNRKSEAFF
TRBV2	14	TRBJ1-6	NA	NA	TGCGCCAGCAGCACTACAGGGCGCAGCTCACCCCTCCACTTT	CASSTTGRSSPLHF
TRBV2	16	TRBJ1-5	many	NA	TGTGCCAGCACCCCGAGGTCGACAGGTAGCAATCAGCCCCAGCATTTT	CASTPRSTGSNQPQHF
TRBV12-3/TRBV12-4	13	TRBJ1-1	many	NA	TGTGCCAGCAGTTTATTCAGGTACACTGAAGCTTTCTTT	CASSLFRYTEAFF
TRBV7-3	16	TRBJ2-3	many	TRBD2	TGTGCCAGCAGCTTACAAGATGCGGGAGGGGCAGATACGCAGTATTTT	CASSLQDAGGADTQYF
TRBV5-4	15	TRBJ2-3	once	NA	TGTGCCAGCAGCTCGGCCTCCCCCGGCCTAGTTACGCAGTATTTT	CASSSASPGLVTQYF
TRBV5-4	16	TRBJ2-7	many	NA	TGTGCCAGCAGCTCCGACGACATCGGAGCCTCCTACGAGCAGTACTTC	CASSSDDIGASYEQYF
TRBV5-1	15	TRBJ1-1	few	NA	TGCGCCAGCAGGCGGGGGGGTGCAATGAACACTGAAGCTTTCTTT	CASRRGGAMNTEAFF
TRBV20-1	14	TRBJ2-7	many	TRBD1	TGCAGTGCTAGACTCCGGGACAGAGCCTACGAGCAGTACTTC	CSARLRDRAYEQYF
TRBV28	15	TRBJ2-3	many	TRBD2	TGTGCCAGCAGGTTAGAGGGCGGGAGAGAGCATACGCAGTATTTT	CASRLEGGREHTQYF
TRBV24-1	15	TRBJ1-1	NA	NA	TGTGCCACCAGTGATAGCAGCGTCCAGAACACTGAAGCTTTCTTT	CATSDSSVQNTEAFF
TRBV7-6	17	TRBJ2-7	many	TRBD1	TGTGCCAGCAGCTTACCGGACAGGAGAGGGCTGATATACGAGCAGTACTTC	CASSLPDRRGLIYEQYF
TRBV29-1	13	TRBJ2-1	once	TRBD2	TGCAGCGTTGGTCTAGCGGGGTACAATGAGCAGTTCTTC	CSVGLAGYNEQFF
TRBV6-2/TRBV6-3	11	TRBJ2-2	NA	NA	TGTGCCAGCAGTTACTTTGGGGAGCTGTTTTTT	CASSYFGELFF
TRBV20-1	14	TRBJ2-7	few	TRBD2	TGCAGTGCTAGGGGACTAGCTGAGTCGTACGAGCAGTACTTC	CSARGLAESYEQYF
TRBV7-9	16	TRBJ2-7	many	TRBD1	TGTGCCAGCAGCTTAGGGCGCTACAGGGGTGACCACGAGCAGTACTTC	CASSLGRYRGDHEQYF
TRBV20-1	15	TRBJ2-1	few	TRBD2	TGCAGTGCTAGAGATACCCTAGCGGGAGAGGGTGAGCAGTTCTTC	CSARDTLAGEGEQFF
TRBV5-1	16	TRBJ2-3	few	NA	TGCGCCAGCATGGGAATCCGGGGGACGAGAACAGATACGCAGTATTTT	CASMGIRGTRTDTQYF
TRBV11-2	12	TRBJ1-1	many	NA	TGTGCCAGCAGCTTAGGGGGCAGGAAAGCTTTCTTT	CASSLGGRKAFF
TRBV10-3	12	TRBJ1-1	NA	NA	TGTGCCACTCGGGAGGTGAACACTGAAGCTTTCTTT	CATREVNTEAFF
TRBV28	13	TRBJ2-7	NA	NA	TGTGCCAGCAGTTCAGGACAGATCTACGGGCAGTACTTC	CASSSGQIYGQYF
TRBV7-9	13	TRBJ1-1	NA	NA	TGTGCCACCGGGGGTGAATTCTTGACTGAAGCTTTCTTT	CATGGEFLTEAFF
TRBV5-1	14	TRBJ1-5	few	NA	TGTGCCAGCAGCTTGGGAAGAGGACATCAGCCCCAGCATTTT	CASSLGRGHQPQHF
TRBV5-4	16	TRBJ2-1	NA	TRBD1	TGTGCCAGCAGCTTGGCCGGGACAGGGGCTTACAATGAGCAGTTCTTC	CASSLAGTGAYNEQFF
TRBV28	15	TRBJ2-5	many	NA	TGTGCCAGCGGTCCACCCGGTGGAGGGCAAGAGACCCAGTACTTC	CASGPPGGGQETQYF